One and the same sample provided the 20 T cell receptor beta chains below, sequenced in a study of response to subunit inactivated influenza vaccine. TCRdb passed the RT-PCR reads through MiXCR, listing each CDR3 protein once. The sample lists about 780,000 distinct CDR3 sequences; approximately 18% were seen once. The material was PBMCs from blood, obtained 5 days after vaccination. These receptors all stem from a middle-aged man who received an inactivated influenza vaccine.

The chain employs TRBV5-1 and TRBJ1-1; D uncertain. This CDR3 has 16 amino acids. CDR1 and CDR2 from the germline V gene are SGHRS and YFSETQ. Trimming removed 0 bases at V and 2 bases at J, with 14 bases between. CDR3 DNA: TGCGCCAGCAGCTTGGAGTTGGGCAGCCTTAACACTGAAGCTTTCTTT. Its protein is CASSLELGSLNTEAFF.

This clonotype was seen only a few times. CDR3 loop: CASTLSPTEAYEQYF. The CDR3 DNA is TGTGCCAGCACCCTATCCCCTACCGAAGCCTACGAGCAGTACTTC. This sequence joins TRBV5-5 and TRBJ2-7; D uncertain. V dropped 6 bases and J dropped 2 bases, with 18 bases sitting between them. CDR3 length: 15 amino acids. Germline CDR1 reads SGHKS; CDR2 reads YYEKEE (reference sequence).

The CDR3 protein is CASSFQSSQETQYF. CDR3 in DNA: TGCGCCAGCAGCTTCCAGAGCTCCCAAGAGACCCAGTACTTC. The V call is TRBV5-1, the J call TRBJ2-5; D gene unclear. CDR1 SGHRS and CDR2 YFSETQ come from the germline V gene. V dropped 2 bases and J dropped 1 base, with 9 bases sitting between them. CDR3 length: 14 amino acids.

This clonotype occurred a few times. The J gene is TRBJ2-2, the V gene TRBV4-2; 10 bases are a match to TRBD2. Per the germline V gene, CDR1 is LGHNA and CDR2 is YNFKEQ. V shed 0 bases and J 6 bases; nucleotides not matched to a gene: 10. The CDR3 extends over 18 amino acids. The CDR3 region is CASSQDTASGSMAGELFF. In DNA form, the CDR3 reads TGTGCCAGCAGCCAAGATACGGCTAGCGGGAGTATGGCCGGGGAGCTGTTTTTT.

This clonotype showed up just a few times. V is TRBV18 and J is TRBJ1-2; D is unclear. V was cut by 0 bases and J by 2 bases, with 10 bases left in between. The CDR3 consists of 15 residues. CDR1 KGHSH and CDR2 LQKENI come from the germline V gene. The CDR3 is CASSPPPGTNYGYTF. In DNA form, the CDR3 reads TGTGCCAGCTCACCACCGCCGGGTACCAACTATGGCTACACCTTC.

Only one count was recorded for this clonotype. This chain uses TRBV6-5 with TRBJ2-5; D is unclear. The CDR3 contains 13 residues. The V end lost 2 bases, the J end lost 5 bases, and 9 bases lay between the germline ends. CDR1 is MNHEY, CDR2 SVGAGI, per germline. CDR3 sequence: CASSYTLSETQYF. The CDR3, as DNA: TGTGCCAGCAGTTACACCTTAAGCGAGACCCAGTACTTC.

In its sample, this clonotype was seen many times. Here the CDR3 reads CSARQGSNQPQHF. The DNA for the CDR3 is TGCAGTGCTAGGCAAGGGAGCAATCAGCCCCAGCATTTT. The chain recombines TRBV20-1 with TRBJ1-5, with no clear D. The CDR3 totals 13 residues. Trimming removed 3 bases at V and 1 base at J, with 7 bases between. Germline CDR1 is DFQATT and CDR2 is SNEGSKA (reference sequence).

The chain recombines TRBV15 with TRBJ2-1, with 9 bases lining up with TRBD2. J gave up 9 bases and V 3 bases, and 3 bases lay outside the gene matches. Germline CDR1 and CDR2: LNHNV and YYDKDF (reference sequence). The length of the CDR3 is 13 residues. CDR3 sequence reads: CATSSKAGGEQFF. The CDR3 DNA follows: TGTGCCACCAGCAGCAAAGCGGGAGGTGAGCAGTTCTTC.

This clonotype has at least ten counts. The gene calls are TRBV20-1 and TRBJ2-3; 12 bases map to TRBD2. With 3 bases clipped from V and 3 bases from J, the junction kept 4 bases outside the gene matches. Germline V gene data show CDR1 as DFQATT and CDR2 as SNEGSKA (reference sequence). The CDR3 loop spans 15 amino acids. The CDR3 bases are TGCAGTGCTAGGACTAGCGGGAGCGGGACAGATACGCAGTATTTT. Amino acids: CSARTSGSGTDTQYF.

V gene TRBV5-5 combines with J gene TRBJ1-2; D may be TRBD1 (6 bases). V was shortened by 5 bases and J by 1 base, with 15 bases between the two germline ends. The CDR3 covers 15 residues. CDR1 is SGHKS and CDR2 is YYEKEE in the germline V gene (reference sequence). The CDR3 sequence is CASRNRVQLNYGYTF. In DNA form, the CDR3 reads TGTGCCAGCAGGAACAGGGTCCAACTTAACTATGGCTACACCTTC.

This clonotype was seen many times. The gene calls are TRBV4-2 and TRBJ1-1, with no clear D. V gave up 0 bases and J gave up 4 bases, with 9 bases separating them. Germline V gene data show CDR1 as LGHNA and CDR2 as YNFKEQ. The CDR3 is 14 amino acids. CDR3 loop: CASSQDRRVTEAFF. In DNA, the CDR3 is TGTGCCAGCAGCCAAGATCGGAGGGTCACTGAAGCTTTCTTT.

This clonotype has a handful of counts. V is TRBV7-9 and J is TRBJ1-1, with 11 bases that match TRBD1. Germline V gene sequence: CDR1 SEHNR, CDR2 FQNEAQ (reference sequence). CDR3 length: 15 residues. J lost 4 bases, V lost 2 bases, and 3 bases had no gene match. CDR3 residues: CASSLTGTGGTEAFF. Written as DNA, the CDR3 is TGTGCCAGCAGCTTAACCGGGACAGGGGGCACTGAAGCTTTCTTT. The entire variable domain, with the rest obtained from reference TRBV7-9 and TRBJ1-1, is as follows: DTGVSQNPRHKITKRGQNVTFRCDPISEHNRLYWYRQTLGQGPEFLTYFQNEAQLEKSRLLSDRFSAERPKGSFSTLEIQRTEQGDSAMYLCASSLTGTGGTEAFFGQGTRLTVV.

This clonotype came up a few times. The V gene is TRBV6-2 or TRBV6-3, the J gene TRBJ2-1, with 7 bases matching TRBD2. Germline V CDR1 and CDR2: MNHEY, SVGEGT. This CDR3 contains 16 residues. The junction had 14 bases not matched to a gene; V was cut back by 5 bases and J by 7 bases. The CDR3 here is CASSPIAVRELNEQFF. CDR3 sequence (DNA): TGTGCCAGCAGTCCCATCGCGGTGCGGGAGTTAAATGAGCAGTTCTTC.

This chain joins TRBV5-1 and TRBJ2-3; TRBD1 matches 8 bases. This CDR3 spans 15 amino acids. Germline assignment: CDR1 SGHRS and CDR2 YFSETQ. V lost 4 bases to trimming and J lost 0 bases; unmatched junction nucleotides: 4. This CDR3 reads CASSRGQGSTDTQYF. Here the CDR3 DNA reads TGCGCCAGCAGCCGAGGACAGGGAAGCACAGATACGCAGTATTTT.

This clonotype has just a few counts. The chain couples TRBV7-6 to TRBJ1-2, with 8 bases identical to TRBD1. Looked up from germline, CDR1 is SGHVS and CDR2 is FNYEAQ. The ends lost 5 bases at V and 5 bases at J; junction bases unmatched: 4. The CDR3 consists of 13 residues. CDR3 DNA sequence: TGTGCCAGCAGCCAGGGGACAGGTTATGGCTACACCTTC. Translation: CASSQGTGYGYTF.

This clonotype has ten or more counts. The genes are TRBV12-3 or TRBV12-4 and TRBJ1-1; D call uncertain. This CDR3 is built from 13 residues. Trimming took off 2 bases at V and 1 base at J, with 5 bases between the two ends. In nucleotides, the CDR3 is TGTGCCAGCAGTTTAAAGAGGAACACTGAAGCTTTCTTT. Translating gives CASSLKRNTEAFF.

The rearrangement links TRBV5-1 to TRBJ1-4, with unresolved D. The V gene's germline CDR1 is SGHRS and CDR2 YFSETQ. The CDR3 is made up of 17 amino acids. V dropped 0 bases and J dropped 0 bases, with 12 bases sitting between them. DNA for the CDR3: TGCGCCAGCAGCTTGGGCTGGGCAGCTGCAACTAATGAAAAACTGTTTTTT. This sequence encodes CASSLGWAAATNEKLFF.

This clonotype was counted a few times. The gene calls are TRBV6-5 and TRBJ2-7; 8 bases are shared with TRBD2. Germline-derived CDR1 and CDR2 are MNHEY and SVGAGI. V dropped 2 bases and J dropped 2; count of bases not matched to a gene: 8. The CDR3 is 16 amino acids. This CDR3 reads CASSYTPGLGAYEQYF. The CDR3 DNA sequence: TGTGCCAGCAGTTACACGCCGGGACTAGGAGCCTACGAGCAGTACTTC.

The rearrangement joins TRBV5-1 to TRBJ1-6; tentative D call: TRBD1 (5 bases). V shed 4 bases and J shed 11 bases, with 16 bases lying between them. From germline, CDR1 is SGHRS and CDR2 YFSETQ. This CDR3 comprises 14 residues. CDR3 in DNA: TGCGCCAGCAGCCACGGGACCGCCGAGACACCCCTCCACTTT. Its protein is CASSHGTAETPLHF.

This clonotype was recorded at least ten times. The chain has TRBV7-2 and TRBJ1-5; unclear D gene. This CDR3 region has 13 residues. Trimming removed 3 bases from V and 2 bases from J, with 5 bases in between. Germline values: CDR1 SGHTA, CDR2 FQGNSA. CDR3 nucleotide sequence: TGTGCCAGCAGCTTGGTGGGCAATCAGCCCCAGCATTTT. Translation: CASSLVGNQPQHF.